Each of the 21 T cell receptor beta chains below was sequenced from the same sample in a study of T cells expressing NK-cell markers. Using the 5' RACE reads, TCRdb records one entry per CDR3 protein without DNA. Found here are some 600,000 distinct CDR3 sequences; the top ten clones hold 3.5% to 4.5%. Source material: blood T cells: a sorted CD56 or NKG2C T cell subset, CD4+ or CD8+ T cells, or bulk PBMC T cells (not recorded which). Receptors originate from a man between 18 and 29 years old in good health.

V usage is TRBV6-2 or TRBV6-3 and J usage is TRBJ2-1; there is no DNA to check the TCRdb D call of TRBD2. Per the germline V gene, CDR1 is MNHEY and CDR2 is SVGEGT. The CDR3 runs to 16 residues. The CDR3 loop reads CASSSRGKVGRNEQFF.

The chain joins TRBV21-1 to TRBJ1-6. TRBV21-1 is tagged as a pseudogene. This CDR3 has 13 amino acids. The CDR3 loop is CASSKIGDSPLHF.

V and J are TRBV9 and TRBJ2-2; the TCRdb call, TRBD2, lacks DNA for checking. The CDR3 consists of 16 residues. Germline V gene lookup returns CDR1 SGDLS and CDR2 YYNGEE. The CDR3 region is CASSVESGRLSGELFF.

The rearrangement uses TRBV19 and TRBJ1-1; the TCRdb call, TRBD1, lacks DNA for checking. Germline V gene lookup returns CDR1 LNHDA and CDR2 SQIVND (reference sequence). The CDR3 length is 14 residues. CDR3 protein: CASSLQGLATEAFF.

The rearrangement joins TRBV29-1 to TRBJ1-2. Germline CDR1 and CDR2: SQVTM and ANQGSEA. This CDR3 spans 12 amino acids. The CDR3 sequence: CSVDLINYGYTF. Combining the CDR3 with reference TRBV29-1 and TRBJ1-2 gives the whole variable domain SAVISQKPSRDICQRGTSLTIQCQVDSQVTMMFWYRQQPGQSLTLIATANQGSEATYESGFVIDKFPISRPNLTFSTLTVSNMSPEDSSIYLCSVDLINYGYTFGSGTRLTVV.

The CDR3 loop is CASSLQGASNQPQHF. The chain joins TRBV12-3 or TRBV12-4 to TRBJ1-5; TCRdb gives TRBD1 as the D gene, but with no DNA this cannot be confirmed. This CDR3 has 15 amino acids.

The J gene is TRBJ2-2, the V gene TRBV28; TCRdb's D call, TRBD2, is unchecked because there is no DNA. The V gene's germline CDR1 is MDHEN and CDR2 SYDVKM. This CDR3 has 16 amino acids. The CDR3 reads CASSPFAGGGTGELFF.

This sequence joins TRBV12-3 or TRBV12-4 and TRBJ2-4; checking the TCRdb D call of TRBD1 is not possible without DNA. CDR3 length: 16 amino acids. The CDR3 loop reads CASNPQGPPLGNIQYF.

V usage is TRBV10-3 and J usage is TRBJ1-1; TCRdb lists TRBD1, though no DNA is available to test this call. The CDR3 runs 17 residues. Germline V gene data show CDR1 as ENHRY and CDR2 as SYGVKD. The CDR3 is CAISEGGIPGTATEAFF.

The V gene is TRBV14, the J gene TRBJ1-2. Germline CDR1 and CDR2: SGHDN and FVKESK. CDR3 size: 14 residues. The CDR3 reads CASSQDLLGDGYTF.

This chain links TRBV12-3 or TRBV12-4 with TRBJ1-4; TCRdb reports TRBD1, a call that lacks DNA to check it against. This CDR3 spans 14 amino acids. The chain's CDR3 is CASSRQGFNEKLFF.

The genes are TRBV28 and TRBJ2-7; the D call of TRBD1 rests on TCRdb alone, since no DNA is present to check it. This CDR3 has 14 residues. The germline gives CDR1 MDHEN, CDR2 SYDVKM. This chain's CDR3 is CASRGDRAPYEQYF.

The chain uses TRBV7-3 and TRBJ1-1. Looked up from germline, CDR1 is SGHTA and CDR2 is FQGTGA. The CDR3 runs 17 residues. The CDR3 loop is CASSSPKLTDVNTEAFF.

The gene calls are TRBV12-3 or TRBV12-4 and TRBJ1-1. The CDR3 is made up of 14 amino acids. The CDR3 reads CASSLLGTTREAFF.

The chain carries TRBV5-1 and TRBJ1-1; the TCRdb call, TRBD1, lacks DNA for checking. Germline-derived CDR1 and CDR2 are SGHRS and YFSETQ. The CDR3 runs 16 residues. The CDR3 protein is CASSLAPGGDITEAFF.

The rearrangement joins TRBV6-1 to TRBJ2-7; there is no DNA to check the TCRdb D call of TRBD2. The CDR3 runs 14 residues. Looked up from germline, CDR1 is MNHNS and CDR2 is SASEGT. The CDR3 loop is CASRAGGVDYEQYF.

The rearrangement joins TRBV5-1 to TRBJ1-1; TCRdb reports TRBD1, a call that lacks DNA to check it against. The CDR3 consists of 12 residues. Germline-derived CDR1 and CDR2 are SGHRS and YFSETQ. The CDR3 protein is CASGDGPGGAFF.

This chain joins TRBV5-1 and TRBJ2-5; checking the TCRdb D call of TRBD1 is not possible without DNA. Germline values: CDR1 SGHRS, CDR2 YFSETQ. CDR3 length: 15 residues. The CDR3 sequence: CASSSGTGGQETQYF.

The rearrangement links TRBV5-1 to TRBJ2-7; as DNA is missing, the TRBD2 call by TCRdb cannot be tested. Germline CDR1 SGHRS, CDR2 YFSETQ. The CDR3 loop spans 15 amino acids. The CDR3 is CASSQGLAAFYEQYF.

This chain links TRBV6-2 or TRBV6-3 with TRBJ2-3; TCRdb indicates TRBD2, and absent DNA this call remains unverified. The germline V gene encodes CDR1 MNHEY and CDR2 SVGEGT. The CDR3 sequence is 17 residues long. Here the CDR3 reads CASSSRTSPIDTDTQYF.

The CDR3 is CASSPDRDRSGYTF. The chain recombines TRBV6-5 with TRBJ1-2; TCRdb reports TRBD1, a call that lacks DNA to check it against. The CDR3 loop spans 14 amino acids. Germline V gene data show CDR1 as MNHEY and CDR2 as SVGAGI.